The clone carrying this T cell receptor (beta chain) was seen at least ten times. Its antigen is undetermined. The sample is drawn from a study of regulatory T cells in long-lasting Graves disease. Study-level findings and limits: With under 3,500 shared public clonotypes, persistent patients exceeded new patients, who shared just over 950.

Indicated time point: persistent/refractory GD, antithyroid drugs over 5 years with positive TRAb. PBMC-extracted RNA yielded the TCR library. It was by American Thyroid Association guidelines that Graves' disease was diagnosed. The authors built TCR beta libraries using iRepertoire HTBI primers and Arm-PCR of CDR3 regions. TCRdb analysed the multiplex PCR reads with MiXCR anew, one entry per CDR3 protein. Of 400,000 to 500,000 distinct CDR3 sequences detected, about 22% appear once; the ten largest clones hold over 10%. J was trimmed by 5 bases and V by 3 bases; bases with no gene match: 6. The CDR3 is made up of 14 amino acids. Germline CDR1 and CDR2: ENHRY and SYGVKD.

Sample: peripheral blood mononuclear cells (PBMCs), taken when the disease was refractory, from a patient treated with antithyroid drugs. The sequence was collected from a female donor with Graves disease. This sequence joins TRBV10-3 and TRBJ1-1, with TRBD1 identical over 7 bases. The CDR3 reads CAISDWQGGTEAFF. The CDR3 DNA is TGTGCCATCAGTGATTGGCAGGGGGGGACTGAAGCTTTCTTT.